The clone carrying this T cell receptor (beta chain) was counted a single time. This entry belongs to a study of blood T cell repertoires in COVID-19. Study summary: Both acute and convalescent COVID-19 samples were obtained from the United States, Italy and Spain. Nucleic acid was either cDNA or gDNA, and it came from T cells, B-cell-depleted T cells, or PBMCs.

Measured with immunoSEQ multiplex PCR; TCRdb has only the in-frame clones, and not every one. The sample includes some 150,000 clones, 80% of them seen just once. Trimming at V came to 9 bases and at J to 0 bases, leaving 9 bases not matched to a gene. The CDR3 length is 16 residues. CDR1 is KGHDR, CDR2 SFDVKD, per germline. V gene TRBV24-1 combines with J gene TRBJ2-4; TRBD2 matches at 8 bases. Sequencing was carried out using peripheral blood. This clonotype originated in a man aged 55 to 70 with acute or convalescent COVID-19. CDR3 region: CATRDGGGIAKNIQYF. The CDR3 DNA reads TGTGCCACCCGCGACGGGGGGGGTATAGCCAAAAACATTCAGTACTTC.